This passage covers 30 T cell receptor beta chains from one sample sequenced in a study of blood T cell repertoires in COVID-19. Sequencing used immunoSEQ multiplex PCR; TCRdb keeps in-frame clones, though not all of them. Of approximately 250,000 clones listed, around 89% are singletons. Specimen: PBMCs or T cells enriched from blood (not recorded which). The receptors originated from a woman aged 55-69 years in a cohort exposed to, infected with or recovered from COVID-19 (not recorded which).

This clone was seen a few times. The rearrangement uses TRBV30 and TRBJ1-3, with D possibly being TRBD1 (5 bases). The germline V gene has CDR1 GTSNPN and CDR2 SVGIG (reference sequence). The CDR3 extends over 17 amino acids. The V end lost 0 bases, the J end lost 0 bases, and 15 bases lay between the germline ends. The chain's CDR3 is CAWSVLAGVSSGNTIYF. CDR3 DNA: TGTGCCTGGAGTGTGCTGGCGGGGGTCTCCTCTGGAAACACCATATATTTT.

This chain joins TRBV19 and TRBJ2-3; 7 bases fit TRBD1. This CDR3 has 14 residues. Trimming removed 6 bases from V and 4 bases from J; junction bases left unmatched: 7. Germline-derived CDR1 and CDR2 are LNHDA and SQIVND (reference sequence). CDR3 nucleotides: TGTGCCAGTAGCCTCTCAGGGGGTCCAGATACGCAGTATTTT. It is translated as CASSLSGGPDTQYF.

The CDR3 region has the DNA TGTGCCAGCAGCGTAGAAGGGGGACTAGCGGGAGTTTACAATGAGCAGTTCTTC. Amino acid sequence: CASSVEGGLAGVYNEQFF. The V gene is TRBV9, the J gene TRBJ2-1, with 14 bases matching TRBD2. With 0 bases clipped from V and 4 bases from J, the junction kept 6 bases outside the gene matches. The CDR3 is 18 residues long. Germline assignment: CDR1 SGDLS and CDR2 YYNGEE.

This clone was observed once. The junction departs from germline at one end; a sequencing error may be responsible. The chain couples TRBV5-6 to TRBJ2-7; TRBD1 agrees at 7 bases. This CDR3 spans 10 amino acids. CDR1 and CDR2 (germline): SGHDT, YYEEEE. The CDR3 nucleotides are TGTGCCAGCAGCTCCCGGGACAGCCACTTC. It is translated as CASSSRDSHF.

J is TRBJ2-7 and V is TRBV3-1 (or the pseudogene TRBV3-2); D is possibly TRBD2 (6 bases). The CDR3 has 12 amino acids. Trimming took 4 bases from V and 6 from J, leaving 10 bases between them. Germline-derived CDR1 and CDR2 are LGHDT and YNNKEL (reference sequence). The CDR3, as DNA: TGTGCCAGCAGCCTTGGGGGGTCCGAGCAGTACTTC. This translates into CASSLGGSEQYF.

The count of this clone is one. The V call is TRBV19, the J call TRBJ2-6; TRBD1 matches 8 bases. The ends lost 6 bases at V and 0 bases at J; junction bases unmatched: 7. CDR1 and CDR2 from the germline V gene are LNHDA and SQIVND (reference sequence). The CDR3 contains 17 residues. Here the CDR3 DNA reads TGTGCCAGTAGACAGGGACAGGCTGACTCTGGGGCCAACGTCCTGACTTTC. Translated: CASRQGQADSGANVLTF. Full variable domain (missing parts from reference TRBV19 and TRBJ2-6): DGGITQSPKYLFRKEGQNVTLSCEQNLNHDAMYWYRQDPGQGLRLIYYSQIVNDFQKGDIAEGYSVSREKKESFPLTVTSAQKNPTAFYLCASRQGQADSGANVLTFGAGSRLTVL.

The chain has TRBV5-1 and TRBJ2-1; the D gene is possibly TRBD2 (6 bases). The CDR3 has 14 residues. The germline V gene has CDR1 SGHRS and CDR2 YFSETQ. V lost 3 bases and J lost 7, with 14 bases in between. The CDR3 is CASSSLTRQNEQFF. The CDR3, as DNA: TGCGCCAGCAGCTCCCTGACTAGACAGAATGAGCAGTTCTTC.

This clone was detected a few times. This sequence joins TRBV23-1 and TRBJ1-1, with TRBD1 identical over 8 bases. TRBV23-1 is labeled an ORF, and its function is uncertain. CDR3 length: 20 amino acids. V lost 4 bases and J lost 0; bases outside the gene matches: 19. The CDR3 is CASSRILKDRDLPLNTEAFF. In nucleotides, the CDR3 is TGCGCCAGCAGTCGTATTCTTAAGGACAGGGATCTCCCTCTGAACACTGAAGCTTTCTTT.

This chain joins TRBV6-2 or TRBV6-3 and TRBJ2-1; no clear D gene. This CDR3 comprises 12 residues. Germline lookup yields CDR1 MNHEY and CDR2 SVGEGT. Trimming removed 5 bases at V and 7 bases at J, with 9 bases between. DNA for the CDR3: TGTGCCAGCAGTGGGCGACGGAATGAGCAGTTCTTC. The encoded protein is CASSGRRNEQFF.

CDR3 sequence (DNA): TGTGCCAGCAGTTTATCGGGGGGGTTGGACAAAAACATTCAGTACTTC. Its protein product is CASSLSGGLDKNIQYF. This chain joins TRBV27 and TRBJ2-4, with TRBD2 matching 7 bases. Germline V gene data show CDR1 as MNHEY and CDR2 as SMNVEV (reference sequence). The CDR3 sequence is 16 residues long. V lost 0 bases, J lost 3 bases, and 5 bases stayed unmatched.

V and J are TRBV18 and TRBJ1-2; TRBD1 might be the D (5 bases). The ends were cut back, 3 bases at V and 3 bases at J, with 11 bases in the middle. This CDR3 is built from 14 residues. Germline-derived CDR1 and CDR2 are KGHSH and LQKENI. CDR3 nucleotides: TGTGCCAGCTCACCCGTGAAGGGGCACTATGGCTACACCTTC. Its protein is CASSPVKGHYGYTF.

This chain's CDR3 is CASSLRGLRGNQPQHF. In nucleotides, the CDR3 is TGTGCCAGCTCACTCAGGGGGCTCAGGGGCAATCAGCCCCAGCATTTT. The chain joins TRBV18 to TRBJ1-5, with TRBD1 matching 8 bases. V shed 4 bases and J 2 bases; nucleotides not matched to a gene: 7. Germline V CDR1 and CDR2: KGHSH, LQKENI. CDR3 length: 16 residues.

The gene calls are TRBV11-3 and TRBJ1-3; D perhaps matches TRBD1 (5 bases). The germline V gene encodes CDR1 SGHNT and CDR2 YENEEA. V was trimmed by 1 base and J by 0 bases, leaving 16 bases between them. The CDR3 spans 18 residues. The CDR3 DNA reads as TGTGCCAGCAGCTTAGTCGCGACAGTCTTCAGCTCTGGAAACACCATATATTTT. Translation gives CASSLVATVFSSGNTIYF.

J is TRBJ2-1 and V is TRBV5-1; 10 bases match TRBD1. The V and J ends lost 6 bases and 0 bases, in that order; junction bases with no gene match: 9. This CDR3 contains 17 residues. CDR1 is SGHRS and CDR2 is YFSETQ in the germline V gene. CDR3 DNA sequence: TGCGCCAGCACTAACCCCCGGACAGGGGGCTCCTACAATGAGCAGTTCTTC. Translated: CASTNPRTGGSYNEQFF.

V is TRBV7-9 and J is TRBJ1-2, with TRBD1 matching over 7 bases. CDR3 length: 15 residues. V lost 2 bases to trimming and J lost 7 bases; unmatched junction nucleotides: 10. In germline, CDR1 is SEHNR, CDR2 FQNEAQ (reference sequence). The CDR3 region has the DNA TGTGCCAGCAGCTTACGGACAGGTGGAGAGTCTGGCTACACCTTC. Residues: CASSLRTGGESGYTF.

The chain combines TRBV19 with TRBJ2-3, with a weak D call TRBD1 (5 bases). Trimming removed 3 bases from V and 4 bases from J, with 8 bases in between. CDR1 is LNHDA, CDR2 SQIVND, per germline (reference sequence). The CDR3 spans 13 residues. CDR3 sequence reads: CASSIRVADTQYF. In DNA, the CDR3 is TGTGCCAGTAGTATCAGGGTAGCAGATACGCAGTATTTT.

V gene TRBV14 combines with J gene TRBJ2-3, with 10 positions matching TRBD1. Germline V CDR1 and CDR2: SGHDN, FVKESK. There are 18 residues in the CDR3. The trim removed 0 bases at V and 0 bases at J, leaving 6 bases unmatched. The CDR3, as DNA: TGTGCCAGCAGCCAAGAGGACAGGGGGGATATTAGCACAGATACGCAGTATTTT. This translates into CASSQEDRGDISTDTQYF.

The chain couples TRBV5-8 to TRBJ2-7; 11 bases are shared with TRBD1. Germline loops: CDR1 SGHTS, CDR2 YDEGEE. Germline trimming cut 4 bases from V and 5 bases from J; bases unmatched to any gene: 2. CDR3 length: 13 residues. The CDR3 sequence: CASSGQGAHEQYF. The DNA for the CDR3 is TGTGCCAGCAGCGGACAGGGGGCCCACGAGCAGTACTTC.

This clone is a singleton in its sample. The V call is TRBV7-9, the J call TRBJ2-1, with D possibly TRBD2 on 5 matching bases. Trimming pared 3 bases from V and 2 bases from J, leaving 17 bases between. Germline values: CDR1 SEHNR, CDR2 FQNEAQ (reference sequence). CDR3 size: 17 residues. CDR3 DNA: TGTGCCAGCAGCTTCCCGGCCGGGGATCGACCCTACAATGAGCAGTTCTTC. Protein: CASSFPAGDRPYNEQFF.

This clone has only one observation. V is TRBV11-1 and J is TRBJ2-1; 9 bases align to TRBD2. The CDR3 spans 19 residues. V lost 0 bases to trimming and J lost 0 bases; unmatched junction nucleotides: 9. Germline V lookup: CDR1 SGHAT, CDR2 FQDESV (reference sequence). As DNA, the CDR3 is TGTGCCAGCAGCTTAGCGGGGCGGACTAGCGTAAGCTCCTACAATGAGCAGTTCTTC. Translation: CASSLAGRTSVSSYNEQFF. The variable domain in full, completed from reference TRBV11-1 and TRBJ2-1, reads EAEVAQSPRYKITEKSQAVAFWCDPISGHATLYWYRQILGQGPELLVQFQDESVVDDSQLPKDRFSAERLKGVDSTLKIQPAELGDSAMYLCASSLAGRTSVSSYNEQFFGPGTRLTVL.

The chain is built from TRBV9 and TRBJ2-1; 8 nucleotides match TRBD2. There are 15 residues in the CDR3. Germline assignment: CDR1 SGDLS and CDR2 YYNGEE. Trimming cost V 0 bases and J 10 bases; bases outside gene matches: 9. The CDR3 loop is CASSVVGSGSGEQFF. The CDR3 DNA reads as TGTGCCAGCAGCGTAGTAGGAAGCGGGAGCGGGGAGCAGTTCTTC.

V gene TRBV27 combines with J gene TRBJ1-2; TRBD1 aligns across 11 bases. The trim removed 5 bases at V and 2 bases at J, leaving 4 bases unmatched. Looked up from germline, CDR1 is MNHEY and CDR2 is SMNVEV (reference sequence). This CDR3 region has 15 residues. The CDR3 sequence is CASSARDRGNYGYTF. CDR3 in DNA: TGTGCCAGCAGTGCCCGGGACAGGGGGAACTATGGCTACACCTTC.

As DNA, the CDR3 is TGTGCCAGCAGTACAGGGGGCTATAATTCACCCCTCCACTTT. It translates to CASSTGGYNSPLHF. The chain joins TRBV28 to TRBJ1-6, with 8 nucleotides matching TRBD1. The CDR3 runs to 14 residues. Germline V gives CDR1 MDHEN, CDR2 SYDVKM. Trimming at V came to 5 bases and at J to 3 bases, leaving 0 bases not matched to a gene.

This chain connects TRBV18 to TRBJ2-2; the D gene is possibly TRBD2 (6 bases). This CDR3 is built from 15 residues. V dropped 1 base and J dropped 1 base, with 7 bases sitting between them. CDR1 and CDR2 (germline): KGHSH, LQKENI. Here the CDR3 reads CASSPRGVNTGELFF. The CDR3 DNA reads as TGTGCCAGCTCACCACGGGGGGTGAACACCGGGGAGCTGTTTTTT.

This chain uses TRBV4-2 with TRBJ1-2; 11 nucleotides agree with TRBD1. This CDR3 has 16 amino acids. Per the germline V gene, CDR1 is LGHNA and CDR2 is YNFKEQ. V shed 0 bases, J shed 4 bases, and the junction held 4 bases outside the gene matches. The CDR3 protein is CASSQDPGTGGYGYTF. The DNA of the CDR3 is TGTGCCAGCAGCCAAGACCCCGGGACAGGGGGCTATGGCTACACCTTC.

This chain joins TRBV27 and TRBJ1-5; 7 bases line up with TRBD1. Germline V gene lookup returns CDR1 MNHEY and CDR2 SMNVEV (reference sequence). The CDR3 contains 15 residues. With 6 bases clipped from V and 7 bases from J, the junction kept 12 bases outside the gene matches. CDR3 protein: CASSHDRDRAQPQHF. The DNA of the CDR3 is TGTGCCAGCAGCCATGACAGGGATCGGGCACAGCCCCAGCATTTT.

The chain has TRBV7-6 and TRBJ2-7; 7 nucleotides agree with TRBD2. The length of the CDR3 is 18 residues. The germline V gene encodes CDR1 SGHVS and CDR2 FNYEAQ. V shed 1 base, J shed 0 bases, and the junction held 12 bases outside the gene matches. The DNA of the CDR3 is TGTGCCAGCAGCTTAGGTCCCAGGCCGGGCGGGAGCTCCTACGAGCAGTACTTC. It is translated as CASSLGPRPGGSSYEQYF. The full variable domain, in which reference TRBV7-6 and TRBJ2-7 provide the parts outside the CDR3, is GAGVSQSPRYKVTKRGQDVALRCDPISGHVSLYWYRQALGQGPEFLTYFNYEAQQDKSGLPNDRFSAERPEGSISTLTIQRTEQRDSAMYRCASSLGPRPGGSSYEQYFGPGTRLTVT.

J is TRBJ2-1 and V is TRBV5-1, with 11 bases aligning to TRBD2. Unmatched junction bases numbered 2, after V lost 2 bases and J lost 7 bases. The CDR3 runs 14 residues. The germline gives CDR1 SGHRS, CDR2 YFSETQ. The CDR3: CASSFSGRVNEQFF. CDR3 sequence (DNA): TGCGCCAGCAGCTTTAGCGGGAGGGTTAATGAGCAGTTCTTC.

The V gene is TRBV5-6, the J gene TRBJ1-6; no definite D call. V lost 0 bases to trimming and J lost 7 bases, with 11 bases between them. Germline V gene lookup returns CDR1 SGHDT and CDR2 YYEEEE. The CDR3 covers 15 residues. DNA of the CDR3: TGTGCCAGCAGCTTGGGCGGAACCAAAAATTCACCCCTCCACTTT. Protein product: CASSLGGTKNSPLHF. Looking up the rest from reference TRBV5-6 and TRBJ1-6 gives the full variable domain: DAGVTQSPTHLIKTRGQQVTLRCSPKSGHDTVSWYQQALGQGPQFIFQYYEEEERQRGNFPDRFSGHQFPNYSSELNVNALLLGDSALYLCASSLGGTKNSPLHFGNGTRLTVT.

The rearrangement uses TRBV7-2 and TRBJ2-7; D is perhaps TRBD1 (5 bases). CDR3 length: 15 residues. Trimming shortened V by 1 base and J by 2 bases, and 12 bases separated the two germline ends. The germline CDR1 and CDR2 sequences are SGHTA and FQGNSA. CDR3 loop: CASSLDRTRTYEQYF. The CDR3 region has the DNA TGTGCCAGCAGCTTAGACAGGACAAGAACCTACGAGCAGTACTTC.